The 21 T cell receptor beta chains below all came from one sample that was sequenced in a study of blood T cell repertoires in COVID-19. Clones were sequenced by immunoSEQ multiplex PCR, and TCRdb holds only the in-frame ones, with some missing. The repertoire holds around 260,000 clones, with around 86% as singletons. The specimen sequenced was peripheral blood. The receptors stem from a woman younger than 45 with active or convalescent COVID-19.

This clone was picked up a small number of times. The chain joins TRBV7-2 to TRBJ2-3; 10 nucleotides align to TRBD2. CDR3 length: 15 residues. From germline, CDR1 is SGHTA and CDR2 FQGNSA. J was trimmed by 4 bases and V by 4 bases; bases with no gene match: 5. Written as DNA, the CDR3 is TGTGCCAGCAGCTCCGCTAGCGGGGGCCCAGATACGCAGTATTTT. Protein sequence: CASSSASGGPDTQYF.

The sample holds one count of this clone. The V call is TRBV3-1 (or the pseudogene TRBV3-2), the J call TRBJ1-1, with D possibly matching TRBD1 (5 bases). The germline V gene has CDR1 LGHDT and CDR2 YNNKEL (reference sequence). The CDR3 covers 13 residues. Trimming removed 0 bases at V and 9 bases at J, with 11 bases between. The CDR3 DNA sequence: TGTGCCAGCAGCCAAGATTTAGGGGCCCAAGCTTTCTTT. Translated, it gives CASSQDLGAQAFF.

The chain uses TRBV5-8 and TRBJ1-2, with D possibly being TRBD1 (5 bases). The CDR3 is made up of 15 amino acids. V was pared by 3 bases and J by 4 bases, with 16 bases between. CDR1 and CDR2 (germline): SGHTS, YDEGEE. CDR3 residues: CASSSTSLGGYGYTF. Here the CDR3 DNA reads TGTGCCAGCAGCTCCACCTCGTTGGGGGGCTATGGCTACACCTTC.

V usage is TRBV27 and J usage is TRBJ2-3; weak D call: TRBD2 (6 bases). With 5 bases removed from V and 5 bases from J, the gap between germline ends came to 17 bases. The CDR3 length is 15 residues. CDR1 and CDR2 (germline): MNHEY, SMNVEV (reference sequence). The CDR3 is CASSPSDYSGDTQYF. CDR3 DNA sequence: TGTGCCAGCAGTCCCTCGGACTACTCGGGAGATACGCAGTATTTT.

The J gene is TRBJ1-1, the V gene TRBV19; D is uncertain. V shed 6 bases and J shed 4 bases, with 15 bases lying between them. The CDR3 has 14 amino acids. Germline CDR1 and CDR2: LNHDA and SQIVND (reference sequence). The DNA of the CDR3 is TGTGCCAGTAGCCTAGACCTGAGCGGCACTGAAGCTTTCTTT. The encoded protein is CASSLDLSGTEAFF.

The gene calls are TRBV11-2 and TRBJ1-1; D is perhaps TRBD1 (5 bases). Looked up from germline, CDR1 is SGHAT and CDR2 is FQNNGV. The CDR3 loop spans 17 amino acids. V gave up 4 bases and J gave up 1 base, with 19 bases separating them. The CDR3 is CASSSQGGFFSNTEAFF. CDR3 sequence (DNA): TGTGCCAGCAGCTCGCAGGGTGGGTTTTTTTCGAACACTGAAGCTTTCTTT.

The table lists this clone with a count of one. J is TRBJ1-2 and V is TRBV6-5, with 8 bases lining up with TRBD1. V shed 6 bases, J shed 8 bases, and the junction held 11 bases outside the gene matches. The CDR3 length is 14 residues. Germline-derived CDR1 and CDR2 are MNHEY and SVGAGI. CDR3 loop: CASSPGQGWGGYTF. The CDR3 nucleotides are TGTGCCAGCAGCCCCGGACAGGGCTGGGGCGGCTACACCTTC.

This clone was detected only a few times. This chain uses TRBV9 with TRBJ1-4; no firm D call. Trimming shortened V by 3 bases and J by 5 bases, and 11 bases separated the two germline ends. Germline loops: CDR1 SGDLS, CDR2 YYNGEE. This CDR3 region has 14 residues. CDR3 loop: CASSGSLRNEKLFF. CDR3 sequence (DNA): TGTGCCAGCAGCGGGTCCCTACGGAATGAAAAACTGTTTTTT.

This rearrangement joins TRBV4-3 to TRBJ2-7, with D perhaps TRBD2 (5 bases). Per germline, CDR1 LGHNA and CDR2 YSLEER. Trimming pared 1 base from V and 0 bases from J, leaving 16 bases between. CDR3 length: 17 residues. Here the CDR3 reads CASSQGRYKPSSYEQYF. CDR3 bases: TGCGCCAGCAGCCAAGGGAGGTACAAACCGAGCTCCTACGAGCAGTACTTC.

CDR3 nucleotide sequence: TGTGCCAGCAGTGAAGTGGCAGGCCTGAACACTGAAGCTTTCTTT. It translates to CASSEVAGLNTEAFF. The chain carries TRBV6-1 and TRBJ1-1; the D is unclear. Germline V gives CDR1 MNHNS, CDR2 SASEGT. Trimming pared 1 base from V and 0 bases from J, leaving 9 bases between. The CDR3 consists of 15 residues.

The rearrangement joins TRBV5-4 to TRBJ2-3; 7 bases match TRBD2. The CDR3 has 16 amino acids. Germline trimming cut 4 bases from V and 2 bases from J; bases unmatched to any gene: 10. Per the germline V gene, CDR1 is SGHNT and CDR2 is YYREEE (reference sequence). CDR3 protein: CASSPELAPVTDTQYF. CDR3 DNA: TGTGCCAGCAGCCCGGAACTAGCGCCAGTCACAGATACGCAGTATTTT.

The chain carries TRBV4-1 and TRBJ1-2; 9 bases line up with TRBD1. There are 19 residues in the CDR3. The germline gives CDR1 MGHRA, CDR2 YSYEKL. The junction had 21 bases not matched to a gene; V was cut back by 6 bases and J by 4 bases. CDR3 sequence: CASSPPPGQGPSYGYGYTF. The CDR3 bases are TGCGCCAGCAGTCCTCCCCCGGGACAGGGTCCCTCCTACGGCTATGGCTACACCTTC.

J is TRBJ1-6 and V is TRBV9; 8 bases align to TRBD1. The length of the CDR3 is 16 residues. The germline V gene encodes CDR1 SGDLS and CDR2 YYNGEE. V shed 4 bases and J 10 bases; nucleotides not matched to a gene: 13. The CDR3 loop reads CASSPNPGGARSPLHF. The CDR3 nucleotides are TGTGCCAGCAGCCCGAATCCAGGGGGCGCCCGGTCACCCCTCCACTTT.

The V gene is TRBV5-1, the J gene TRBJ1-1; D remains unclear. The V end lost 0 bases, the J end lost 2 bases, and 8 bases lay between the germline ends. Per the germline V gene, CDR1 is SGHRS and CDR2 is YFSETQ. This CDR3 has 14 amino acids. CDR3 amino acids: CASSLERVNTEAFF. The DNA for the CDR3 is TGCGCCAGCAGCTTGGAGCGGGTCAACACTGAAGCTTTCTTT.

The V call is TRBV6-5, the J call TRBJ2-5; D is undetermined. Trimming took 6 bases from V and 5 from J, leaving 7 bases between them. Germline lookup yields CDR1 MNHEY and CDR2 SVGAGI. The CDR3 has 11 residues. The CDR3: CASSRRETQYF. CDR3 sequence (DNA): TGTGCCAGCAGCCGTCGGGAGACCCAGTACTTC.

This clone was seen a single time. The chain couples TRBV5-1 to TRBJ1-4, with D perhaps TRBD1 (5 bases). Germline CDR1 and CDR2: SGHRS and YFSETQ. V was clipped by 5 bases and J by 8 bases, with 16 bases between them. The CDR3 sequence is 14 residues long. CDR3 sequence reads: CASSLQALGEKLFF. In DNA, the CDR3 is TGCGCCAGCAGTCTACAGGCCTTAGGAGAAAAACTGTTTTTT. Together with reference TRBV5-1 and TRBJ1-4, the CDR3 gives the full variable domain: KAGVTQTPRYLIKTRGQQVTLSCSPISGHRSVSWYQQTPGQGLQFLFEYFSETQRNKGNFPGRFSGRQFSNSRSEMNVSTLELGDSALYLCASSLQALGEKLFFGSGTQLSVL.

The V and J genes are TRBV5-1 and TRBJ1-2, with unresolved D. Germline V gives CDR1 SGHRS, CDR2 YFSETQ. The ends were cut back, 1 base at V and 1 base at J, with 11 bases in the middle. The CDR3 is 15 amino acids. The CDR3 DNA follows: TGCGCCAGCAGCTTGCGGGAACCCTTTAACTATGGCTACACCTTC. Translation: CASSLREPFNYGYTF. Supplemented by reference TRBV5-1 and TRBJ1-2, the full variable domain reads KAGVTQTPRYLIKTRGQQVTLSCSPISGHRSVSWYQQTPGQGLQFLFEYFSETQRNKGNFPGRFSGRQFSNSRSEMNVSTLELGDSALYLCASSLREPFNYGYTFGSGTRLTVV.

This clone was detected once. The rearrangement links TRBV7-9 to TRBJ1-2; weak D call: TRBD1 (6 bases). CDR1 is SEHNR and CDR2 is FQNEAQ in the germline V gene (reference sequence). The germline V and J ends were trimmed by 5 bases and 6 bases, with 13 bases remaining between them. There are 13 residues in the CDR3. The CDR3 spells CASSEQGRDGYTF. The CDR3 DNA reads TGTGCCAGCAGCGAACAGGGAAGGGATGGCTACACCTTC. The whole variable domain, remainder taken from reference TRBV7-9 and TRBJ1-2, is DTGVSQNPRHKITKRGQNVTFRCDPISEHNRLYWYRQTLGQGPEFLTYFQNEAQLEKSRLLSDRFSAERPKGSFSTLEIQRTEQGDSAMYLCASSEQGRDGYTFGSGTRLTVV.

This clone was detected only a few times. The rearrangement uses TRBV13 and TRBJ2-1; 9 positions match TRBD1. V was clipped by 8 bases and J by 6 bases; unmatched bases: 5. Germline V gene data show CDR1 as PRHDT and CDR2 as FYEKMQ (reference sequence). The CDR3 runs to 13 residues. The CDR3 DNA follows: TGTGCCAGCGGACAGGGGACTATCAATGAGCAGTTCTTC. Its protein product is CASGQGTINEQFF.

V and J are TRBV30 and TRBJ2-1, with TRBD2 matching 9 bases. Germline V lookup: CDR1 GTSNPN, CDR2 SVGIG (reference sequence). V was clipped by 0 bases and J by 2 bases; unmatched bases: 11. The CDR3 length is 18 residues. The CDR3 here is CAWSVRSRRGGTYNEQFF. DNA of the CDR3: TGTGCCTGGAGTGTACGGTCTCGGCGGGGGGGAACCTACAATGAGCAGTTCTTC.

The gene calls are TRBV9 and TRBJ1-3, with 7 nucleotides matching TRBD1. This CDR3 has 14 residues. Germline trimming cut 5 bases from V and 0 bases from J; bases unmatched to any gene: 2. Germline V CDR1 and CDR2: SGDLS, YYNGEE. The CDR3 DNA follows: TGTGCCAGCAGGAGGGACAGCTCTGGAAACACCATATATTTT. It is translated as CASRRDSSGNTIYF.